This TCR beta chain was identified in a study of T-cell reconstitution after alpha-beta-depleted transplantation in children. Unique molecular identifiers were built into the TCRbeta library. MiXCR, applied by TCRdb to the PCR reads, yields one record per CDR3 protein. The sample shows some 240,000 distinct CDR3 sequences, around 9.7% of them seen only once. This clonotype was recorded at least ten times. The receptor's source is a human donor who donated a stem cell graft to a child with SCID. The sample consisted of PBMCs from the stem cell graft donor, taken from the stem cell graft.

Here the CDR3 DNA reads TGTGCCAGCAGCCCTAGCGGGGGGGTTTACAATGAGCAGTTCTTC. This codes for CASSPSGGVYNEQFF. J is TRBJ2-1 and V is TRBV12-3 or TRBV12-4; 12 positions agree with TRBD2. V shed 6 bases and J 4 bases; nucleotides not matched to a gene: 4. This CDR3 contains 15 residues.